This T cell receptor (beta chain) emerged from a study of blood T cell repertoires in COVID-19. The ends were cut back, 2 bases at V and 5 bases at J, with 13 bases in the middle. CDR3 size: 16 residues. Germline CDR1 LGHDT, CDR2 YNNKEL (reference sequence). Per the study methods: Nucleated cell number was recorded as an estimate derived from reference gene primer amplification. This table comes from immunoSEQ multiplex PCR, and its TCRdb copy is limited to in-frame clones, with some not included. The V and J calls and clone size are taken from that table; D and trimming were inferred from the DNA. Seen here are more than 300,000 clones, approximately 90% observed once, and the top ten hold 1.2%.

The chain couples TRBV3-1 (or the pseudogene TRBV3-2) to TRBJ1-6, with D possibly being TRBD1 (5 bases). This receptor was taken from a woman younger than 30 who had recovered from COVID-19. The sequenced material came from PBMCs or T cells enriched from blood (not recorded which). CDR3 loop: CASSQRQGANNSPLHF. In nucleotides, the CDR3 is TGTGCCAGCAGCCAACGGCAGGGCGCGAATAATTCACCCCTCCACTTT.